The 7 T cell receptor beta chains presented below share a single source sample, sequenced in a study of blood T cell repertoires in COVID-19. The repertoire was sequenced with immunoSEQ multiplex PCR; TCRdb's copy has only in-frame clones and lacks some. The data contain some 300,000 clones, nearly 90% of them seen just once; the ten biggest clones take up about 8.4%. Sequenced material: PBMCs or T cells enriched from blood (not recorded which). These receptor sequences come from a woman aged 25-40 years who had recovered from COVID-19.

The genes are TRBV11-2 and TRBJ2-3; D is perhaps TRBD1 (5 bases). The CDR3 extends over 15 amino acids. Germline V gene sequence: CDR1 SGHAT, CDR2 FQNNGV. Trimming removed 6 bases from V and 1 base from J, with 14 bases in between. In DNA form, the CDR3 reads TGTGCCAGCAGGACAGTCGGTCGGCGCACAGATACGCAGTATTTT. Translation: CASRTVGRRTDTQYF.

This clone came up a few times. The chain has TRBV5-1 and TRBJ1-6; D is perhaps TRBD1 (5 bases). This CDR3 has 15 residues. Trimming took 4 bases from V and 8 from J, leaving 16 bases between them. Germline V lookup: CDR1 SGHRS, CDR2 YFSETQ. The chain's CDR3 is CASSLQPGSDSPLHF. The CDR3 region has the DNA TGCGCCAGCAGCCTCCAGCCAGGGTCAGATTCACCCCTCCACTTT. Drawing the rest from reference TRBV5-1 and TRBJ1-6, the complete variable domain is KAGVTQTPRYLIKTRGQQVTLSCSPISGHRSVSWYQQTPGQGLQFLFEYFSETQRNKGNFPGRFSGRQFSNSRSEMNVSTLELGDSALYLCASSLQPGSDSPLHFGNGTRLTVT.

This chain links TRBV6-6 with TRBJ2-7, with D maybe TRBD2 (5 bases). The germline V gene has CDR1 MNHNY and CDR2 SVGAGI (reference sequence). The CDR3 runs to 14 residues. Trimming left V 0 bases short and J 3 bases short, with 9 bases between. The CDR3 sequence is CASSYSAGIYEQYF. The CDR3 DNA follows: TGTGCCAGCAGTTACTCGGCGGGTATCTACGAGCAGTACTTC.

V is TRBV18 and J is TRBJ1-1; 9 bases are a match to TRBD1. Germline trimming cut 2 bases from V and 3 bases from J; bases unmatched to any gene: 4. This CDR3 has 15 residues. The germline V gene has CDR1 KGHSH and CDR2 LQKENI. The CDR3 nucleotides read TGTGCCAGCTCACCAACGACAGGGGGGGACACTGAAGCTTTCTTT. This translates into CASSPTTGGDTEAFF. Using reference TRBV18 and TRBJ1-1 for the parts outside the CDR3, the full variable domain is NAGVMQNPRHLVRRRGQEARLRCSPMKGHSHVYWYRQLPEEGLKFMVYLQKENIIDESGMPKERFSAEFPKEGPSILRIQQVVRGDSAAYFCASSPTTGGDTEAFFGQGTRLTVV.

The chain uses TRBV28 and TRBJ1-5, with 7 bases lining up with TRBD1. The germline V gene encodes CDR1 MDHEN and CDR2 SYDVKM. Germline trimming cut 3 bases from V and 2 bases from J; bases unmatched to any gene: 4. The CDR3 extends over 15 amino acids. This CDR3 reads CASSFGGGGNQPQHF. CDR3 nucleotides: TGTGCCAGCAGTTTCGGAGGGGGCGGCAATCAGCCCCAGCATTTT.

This sequence joins TRBV5-1 and TRBJ2-7; TRBD1 matches at 10 bases. The CDR3 loop spans 18 amino acids. V lost 5 bases to trimming and J lost 0 bases; unmatched junction nucleotides: 14. Looked up from germline, CDR1 is SGHRS and CDR2 is YFSETQ. The CDR3 nucleotides read TGCGCCAGCAGTCGAACCGGGACAGGGGCGTCTAGCTCCTACGAGCAGTACTTC. Its protein product is CASSRTGTGASSSYEQYF.

This clone has only one observation. The chain uses TRBV6-4 and TRBJ2-4; D is perhaps TRBD2 (6 bases). V was shortened by 8 bases and J by 10 bases, with 15 bases between the two germline ends. Germline V gene lookup returns CDR1 MRHNA and CDR2 SNTAGT. There are 12 residues in the CDR3. The CDR3 spells CASSFGTGIQYF. In DNA form, the CDR3 reads TGTGCCAGCTCTTTTGGGACTGGGATTCAGTACTTC.